The present TCR beta chain was sequenced within a study of PD-1 blockade in mismatch repair-deficient tumors. The table came from immunoSEQ multiplex PCR; TCRdb's copy has only in-frame clones and leaves some out. The sample records under 95,000 clones, 80% to 90% being singletons. From germline, CDR1 is SGHDT and CDR2 YYEEEE. This CDR3 region has 15 residues. V was trimmed by 4 bases and J by 0 bases, leaving 14 bases between them. The receptor was derived from an adult with mismatch repair-deficient cancer. The gene calls are TRBV5-6 and TRBJ2-7; maybe TRBD1 (6 bases). Source: peripheral blood, taken 44 weeks after starting pembrolizumab. The CDR3 sequence is CASSPGTDSSYEQYF. CDR3 in DNA: TGTGCCAGCAGCCCCGGAACGGACAGCTCCTACGAGCAGTACTTC.